The present TCR beta chain was sequenced within a study of blood T cells in healthy people across ages. This clonotype has just a few counts. Its target is unknown. Roughly 10 milliliters of peripheral blood were drawn from each donor into EDTA-treated tubes. The study's findings and limits: Donors of long life had a larger count of naive CD4+ cells and greater diversity than aged donors.

Together with a sample-barcoded 5' primer, a J-beta primer mix was included in a second PCR lasting roughly 6 to 12 cycles. With 12 random nucleotides, a template-switch adaptor tagged each individual cDNA molecule. CDR3-containing paired-end reads numbering at least 2.5 million came from each sample. TCRdb itself ran the 5' RACE reads through MiXCR, one entry per CDR3 protein. The sample yields 1.4 million to 1.5 million distinct CDR3 sequences, about 40% seen once. The sequencing sample was made of blood. The origin of this receptor is a woman aged 18 to 35 in good health.

This CDR3 reads CASASGGAVNNEQFF. For the CDR3, the DNA is TGTGCCAGTGCTAGCGGGGGGGCAGTTAACAATGAGCAGTTCTTC. The chain couples TRBV6-5 to TRBJ2-1; 12 bases are shared with TRBD2. V trimming: 9 bases; J trimming: 5 bases; junction bases outside the gene matches: 8. From germline, CDR1 is MNHEY and CDR2 SVGAGI. CDR3 length: 15 amino acids.